This T cell receptor (beta chain) comes out of a study of vaccination and CD4 T cells after COVID-19. Study in general: Convalescent donors totaled six males and four females, including two who were Hispanic.

This clonotype was observed a few times. Its antigen is unidentified. Sequencing of cultured CD4+ T cell DNA used the Oncomine TCR Beta short-read assay. TCRdb called the PCR reads again in MiXCR, with one record for every CDR3 protein. The profile shows under 7,000 distinct CDR3 sequences, less than 35% of them singletons. V was cut by 2 bases and J by 3 bases, with 6 bases left in between. Germline V gene data show CDR1 as MRHNA and CDR2 as SNTAGT. The CDR3 extends over 13 amino acids. Treatment indicated: roughly 11-day PBMC culture with coronavirus spike peptide pools or control peptides (ViraFEST assay). Fresh medium (containing IL-2) replaced half the medium on days 3 and 7.

The origin of this receptor is a human donor who had recovered from COVID-19. V gene TRBV6-4 combines with J gene TRBJ2-3; D is perhaps TRBD1 or TRBD2 (5 bases each). Sequences were derived from CD4+ T cells from blood, cultured in vitro, sampled after SARS-CoV-2 vaccination. In DNA, the CDR3 is TGTGCCAGCAGTGACGGGGGTACAGATACGCAGTATTTT. This codes for CASSDGGTDTQYF.